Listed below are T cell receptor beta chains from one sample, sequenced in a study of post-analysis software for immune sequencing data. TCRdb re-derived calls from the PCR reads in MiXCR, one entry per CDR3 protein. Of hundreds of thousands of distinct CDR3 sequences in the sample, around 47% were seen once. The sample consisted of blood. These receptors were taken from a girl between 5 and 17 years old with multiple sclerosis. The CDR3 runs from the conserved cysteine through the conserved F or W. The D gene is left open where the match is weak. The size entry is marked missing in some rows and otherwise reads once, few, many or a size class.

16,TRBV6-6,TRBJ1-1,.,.,CASSYRPGQMNTEAFF,TGTGCCAGCAGTTACCGACCAGGACAAATGAACACTGAAGCTTTCTTT
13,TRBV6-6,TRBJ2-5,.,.,CASTTGPLGTQYF,TGTGCCAGCACCACCGGGCCCCTCGGGACCCAGTACTTC
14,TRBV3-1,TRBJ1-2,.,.,CASSQGTVNYGYTF,TGTGCCAGCAGCCAAGGGACGGTGAACTATGGCTACACCTTC
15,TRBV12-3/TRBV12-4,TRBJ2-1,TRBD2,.,CAGSPTSGRTNEQFF,TGTGCCGGCAGTCCGACTAGCGGGAGGACGAATGAGCAGTTCTTC
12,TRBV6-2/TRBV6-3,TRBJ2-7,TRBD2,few,CASSYRGGEQYF,TGTGCCAGCAGTTATCGGGGGGGCGAGCAGTACTTC
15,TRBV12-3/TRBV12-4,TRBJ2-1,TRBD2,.,CASTSSGSSYNEQFF,TGTGCCAGCACCTCTAGCGGAAGCTCCTACAATGAGCAGTTCTTC
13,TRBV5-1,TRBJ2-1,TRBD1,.,CASRQTGPPEQFF,TGCGCCAGTAGACAGACAGGGCCCCCCGAGCAGTTCTTC
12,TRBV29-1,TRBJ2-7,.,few,CSVEPGSGEQYF,TGCAGCGTTGAACCGGGTTCGGGAGAGCAGTACTTC
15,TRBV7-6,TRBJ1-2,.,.,CASSRQIDSRDGYTF,TGTGCCAGCAGCCGACAGATTGATTCTAGAGATGGCTACACCTTC
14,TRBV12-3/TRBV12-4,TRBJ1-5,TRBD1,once,CASRKGQGDQPQHF,TGTGCCAGCAGAAAGGGACAGGGAGATCAGCCCCAGCATTTT
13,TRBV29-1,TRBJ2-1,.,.,CSVAGSRNNEQFF,TGCAGCGTTGCTGGGTCCAGGAACAATGAGCAGTTCTTC
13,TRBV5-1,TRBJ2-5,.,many,CASSLPGEETQYF,TGCGCCAGCAGCCTTCCAGGGGAAGAGACCCAGTACTTC
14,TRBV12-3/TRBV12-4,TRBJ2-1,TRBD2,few,CASSLAGLADEQFF,TGTGCCAGCAGTTTAGCGGGACTAGCGGATGAGCAGTTCTTC
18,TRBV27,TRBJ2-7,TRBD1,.,CASSFRGQGVLKTYEQYF,TGTGCCAGCAGTTTTCGGGGACAGGGGGTATTAAAAACCTACGAGCAGTACTTC
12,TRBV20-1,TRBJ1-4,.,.,CSAGGRNEKLFF,TGCAGTGCTGGAGGACGGAATGAAAAACTGTTTTTT
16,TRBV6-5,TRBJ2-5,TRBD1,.,CASSYNAGGHQETQYF,TGTGCCAGCAGTTACAACGCAGGGGGCCACCAAGAGACCCAGTACTTC
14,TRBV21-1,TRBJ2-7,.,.,CASSKVEHSYEQYF,TGTGCCAGCAGCAAAGTGGAGCACTCCTACGAGCAGTACTTC
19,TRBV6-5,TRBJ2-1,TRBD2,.,CASSYSGLAAERVYNEQFF,TGTGCCAGCAGTTACTCGGGACTAGCGGCAGAGAGGGTCTACAATGAGCAGTTCTTC
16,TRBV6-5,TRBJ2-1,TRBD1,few,CASSYRTGSSYNEQFF,TGTGCCAGCAGTTACCGGACAGGGAGCTCCTACAATGAGCAGTTCTTC
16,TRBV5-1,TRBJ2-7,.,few,CASSLEMGKASYEQYF,TGCGCCAGCAGCTTGGAGATGGGGAAGGCGTCCTACGAGCAGTACTTC
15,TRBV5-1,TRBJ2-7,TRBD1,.,CASSTWQQGEDEQYF,TGCGCCAGCAGCACATGGCAACAGGGGGAAGACGAGCAGTACTTC
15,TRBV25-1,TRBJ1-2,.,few,CASSGGWADVYGYTF,TGTGCCAGCAGTGGGGGGTGGGCGGATGTCTATGGCTACACCTTC
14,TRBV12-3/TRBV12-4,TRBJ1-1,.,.,CASRHQGRVTEAFF,TGTGCCAGCAGGCATCAGGGTAGGGTCACTGAAGCTTTCTTT
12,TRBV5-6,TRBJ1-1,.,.,CASSLDQGEAFF,TGTGCCAGCAGCTTGGATCAGGGGGAAGCTTTCTTT
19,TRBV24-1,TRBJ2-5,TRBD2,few,CATSDPGLAGGLWQETQYF,TGTGCCACCAGTGATCCGGGACTAGCGGGGGGGCTCTGGCAAGAGACCCAGTACTTC
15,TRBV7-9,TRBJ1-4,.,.,CASSADPGLGEKLFF,TGTGCCAGCAGCGCAGATCCAGGGTTAGGGGAAAAACTGTTTTTT
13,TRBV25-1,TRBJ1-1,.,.,CASGFIGVTEAFF,TGTGCCAGCGGATTTATCGGGGTGACTGAAGCTTTCTTT
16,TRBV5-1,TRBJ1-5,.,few,CASSLDPGLSNQPQHF,TGCGCCAGCAGCTTGGACCCGGGGTTGAGCAATCAGCCCCAGCATTTT
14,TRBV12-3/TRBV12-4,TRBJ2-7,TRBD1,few,CASSPSRDRERQYF,TGTGCCAGCAGTCCGAGCCGGGACAGGGAAAGGCAGTACTTC
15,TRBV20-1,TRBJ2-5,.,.,CSANDWDSRGETQYF,TGCAGTGCTAACGACTGGGACTCCAGGGGCGAGACCCAGTACTTC
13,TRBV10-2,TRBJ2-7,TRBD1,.,CASCRTGDYEQYF,TGCGCCAGCTGTAGGACAGGTGACTACGAGCAGTACTTC
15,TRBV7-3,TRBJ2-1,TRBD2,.,CASSWIGGGVNEQFF,TGTGCCAGCAGCTGGATCGGCGGGGGGGTCAATGAGCAGTTCTTC
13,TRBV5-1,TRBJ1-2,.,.,CASSYSQQYGYTF,TGCGCCAGCAGCTATTCACAGCAATATGGCTACACCTTC
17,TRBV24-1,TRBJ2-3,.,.,CAASDANLSVYTDTQYF,TGTGCCGCCAGTGATGCCAACTTATCCGTCTACACAGATACGCAGTATTTT
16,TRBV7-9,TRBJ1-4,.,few,CASSPRVPATNEKLFF,TGTGCCAGCAGCCCCAGGGTTCCCGCAACTAATGAAAAACTGTTTTTT
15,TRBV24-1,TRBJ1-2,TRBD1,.,CATSDTGQPNYGYTF,TGTGCCACCAGTGACACGGGACAGCCTAACTATGGCTACACCTTC
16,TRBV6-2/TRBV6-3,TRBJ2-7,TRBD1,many,CASSYSIGGNSYEQYF,TGTGCCAGCAGTTACTCGATAGGGGGCAACTCCTACGAGCAGTACTTC
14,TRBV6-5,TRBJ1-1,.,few,CASSYFDGRGEAFF,TGTGCCAGCAGTTACTTCGATGGGCGGGGTGAAGCTTTCTTT
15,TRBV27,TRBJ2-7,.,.,CASSPRGGQPYEQYF,TGTGCCAGCAGCCCAAGGGGGGGACAGCCCTACGAGCAGTACTTC
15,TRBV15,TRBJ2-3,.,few,CATSREVGAGDTQYF,TGTGCCACCAGCAGAGAGGTCGGGGCGGGAGATACGCAGTATTTT
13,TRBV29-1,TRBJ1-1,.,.,CSVETRQNTEAFF,TGCAGCGTTGAAACACGGCAGAACACTGAAGCTTTCTTT
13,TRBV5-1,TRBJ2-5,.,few,CASSLGKEETQYF,TGCGCCAGCAGCTTGGGAAAGGAAGAGACCCAGTACTTC
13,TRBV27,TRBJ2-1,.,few,CASSFGERYEQFF,TGTGCCAGCAGTTTTGGTGAACGGTATGAGCAGTTCTTC
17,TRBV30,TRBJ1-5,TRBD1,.,CAWSVAAGGAGNQPQHF,TGTGCCTGGAGTGTCGCCGCAGGGGGCGCGGGCAATCAGCCCCAGCATTTT
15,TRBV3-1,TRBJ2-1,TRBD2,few,CASSQEASGYNEQFF,TGTGCCAGCAGCCAAGAGGCTAGCGGATACAATGAGCAGTTCTTC
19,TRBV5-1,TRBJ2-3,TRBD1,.,CASSPMPMDRGRGTDTQYF,TGCGCCAGCAGCCCAATGCCTATGGACAGGGGAAGGGGCACAGATACGCAGTATTTT
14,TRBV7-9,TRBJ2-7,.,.,CASSLVGTVPEQYF,TGTGCCAGCAGCTTAGTGGGTACGGTCCCCGAGCAGTACTTC
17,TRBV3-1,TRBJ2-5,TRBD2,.,CASSQGGFAGGQETQYF,TGTGCCAGCAGCCAAGGGGGGTTTGCGGGGGGCCAAGAGACCCAGTACTTC
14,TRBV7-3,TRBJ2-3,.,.,CASSLSSTTDTQYF,TGTGCCAGCAGCTTAAGCAGCACCACAGATACGCAGTATTTT
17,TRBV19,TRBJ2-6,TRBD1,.,CASSPDRGVPGANVLTF,TGTGCCAGTAGTCCTGACAGGGGTGTACCTGGGGCCAACGTCCTGACTTTC
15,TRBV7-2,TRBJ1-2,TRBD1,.,CASSLRTGQNYGYTF,TGTGCCAGCAGCCTCCGGACAGGGCAGAACTATGGCTACACCTTC
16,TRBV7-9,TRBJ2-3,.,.,CASSLAGQDSTDTQYF,TGTGCCAGCAGCTTAGCCGGGCAGGATAGCACAGATACGCAGTATTTT
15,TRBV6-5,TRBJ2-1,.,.,CASSYSSRSYNEQFF,TGTGCCAGCAGTTACTCATCCAGGTCCTACAATGAGCAGTTCTTC
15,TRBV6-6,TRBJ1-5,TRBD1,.,CASSYSGQGSQPQHF,TGTGCCAGCAGTTACTCGGGACAGGGTTCCCAGCCCCAGCATTTT
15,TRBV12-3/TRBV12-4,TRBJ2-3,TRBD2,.,CASILTGGNTDTQYF,TGTGCCAGCATCCTCACGGGGGGGAACACAGATACGCAGTATTTT
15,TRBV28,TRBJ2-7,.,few,CASSLISTGIYEQYF,TGTGCCAGCAGTTTAATTTCCACAGGGATCTACGAGCAGTACTTC
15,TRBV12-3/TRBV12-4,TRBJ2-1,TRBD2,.,CASSLGGRLNNEQFF,TGTGCCAGCAGTTTAGGCGGGAGGTTAAACAATGAGCAGTTCTTC